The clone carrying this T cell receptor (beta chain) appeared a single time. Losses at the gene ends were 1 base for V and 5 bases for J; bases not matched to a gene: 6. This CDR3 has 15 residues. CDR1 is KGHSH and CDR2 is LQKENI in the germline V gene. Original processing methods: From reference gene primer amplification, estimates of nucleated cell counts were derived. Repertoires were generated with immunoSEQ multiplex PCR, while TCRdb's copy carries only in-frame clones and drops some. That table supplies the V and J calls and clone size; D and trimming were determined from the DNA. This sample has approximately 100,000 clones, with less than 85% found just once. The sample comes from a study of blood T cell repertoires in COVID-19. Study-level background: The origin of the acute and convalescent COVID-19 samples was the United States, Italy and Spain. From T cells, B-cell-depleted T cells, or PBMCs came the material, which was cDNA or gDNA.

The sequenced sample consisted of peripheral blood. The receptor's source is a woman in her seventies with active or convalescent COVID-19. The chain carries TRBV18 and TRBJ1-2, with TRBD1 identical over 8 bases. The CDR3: CASSPLGQGLYGYTF. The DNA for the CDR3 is TGTGCCAGCTCACCACTAGGACAGGGCTTATATGGCTACACCTTC.